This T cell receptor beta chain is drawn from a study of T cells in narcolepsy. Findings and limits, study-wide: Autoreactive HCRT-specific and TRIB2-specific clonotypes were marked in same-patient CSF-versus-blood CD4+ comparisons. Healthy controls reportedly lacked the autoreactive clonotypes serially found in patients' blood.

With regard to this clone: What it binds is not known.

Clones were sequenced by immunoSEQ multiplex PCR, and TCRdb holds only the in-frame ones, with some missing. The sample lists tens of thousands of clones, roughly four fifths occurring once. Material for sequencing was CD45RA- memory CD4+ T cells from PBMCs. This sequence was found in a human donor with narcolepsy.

CDR3: CASSIDRGRTGELFF. CDR3 bases: TGTGCCAGTAGTATAGATCGAGGGAGGACCGGGGAGCTGTTTTTT. The chain is built from TRBV19 and TRBJ2-2; tentatively, D is TRBD2 (6 bases). The V end was cut by 0 bases, the J end by 5 bases, with 10 bases between. The germline V gene encodes CDR1 LNHDA and CDR2 SQIVND (reference sequence). The CDR3 is 15 residues long.